A single sample gave rise to the 23 T cell receptor beta chains below, sequenced in a study of cytomegalovirus exposure and HLA in healthy donors. 13 Jbeta primers and 60 Vbeta primers were used for the PCR. This table comes from immunoSEQ multiplex PCR, and its TCRdb copy is limited to in-frame clones, with some not included. The sample lists over 150,000 clones, 70% to 80% occurring once. The material sequenced was PBMCs. The receptors originated from a woman aged 55-69 years in good health and CMV-seropositive.

The chain is built from TRBV19 and TRBJ2-2, with 9 positions matching TRBD1. Trimming cost V 9 bases and J 5 bases; bases outside gene matches: 10. The CDR3 is made up of 15 amino acids. Germline-derived CDR1 and CDR2 are LNHDA and SQIVND (reference sequence). The CDR3 reads CASVSGTGLTGELFF. DNA for the CDR3: TGTGCCAGCGTCTCCGGGACAGGGTTAACCGGGGAGCTGTTTTTT.

The chain recombines TRBV12-5 with TRBJ2-2; 7 bases fit TRBD1. This CDR3 contains 17 residues. V shed 3 bases, J shed 1 base, and the junction held 8 bases outside the gene matches. Looked up from germline, CDR1 is LGHNT and CDR2 is FRNRAP. The CDR3 DNA is TGTGCTAGTGGTTTTGTGCTACAGGGGAGGAACACCGGGGAGCTGTTTTTT. It is translated as CASGFVLQGRNTGELFF.

This rearrangement joins TRBV6-1 to TRBJ1-2, with D maybe TRBD1 (5 bases). Trimming pared 1 base from V and 3 bases from J, leaving 6 bases between. Germline-derived CDR1 and CDR2 are MNHNS and SASEGT. This CDR3 is 13 amino acids long. The DNA for the CDR3 is TGTGCCAGCAGTGAAGAGGGGTACTATGGCTACACCTTC. This codes for CASSEEGYYGYTF.

This chain uses TRBV7-2 with TRBJ2-3; 7 nucleotides agree with TRBD2. Germline assignment: CDR1 SGHTA and CDR2 FQGNSA. The V gene end was trimmed by 5 bases and the J gene end by 6 bases; junction bases not matched to a gene: 5. This CDR3 has 13 residues. The CDR3 DNA is TGTGCCAGCAGCCCGGCGCGGGGGGATACGCAGTATTTT. This codes for CASSPARGDTQYF.

CDR3 sequence: CASSQAMGRRWREAAYNEQFF. CDR3 bases: TGTGCCAGCAGCCAGGCGATGGGTAGAAGGTGGCGGGAGGCGGCCTACAATGAGCAGTTCTTC. This chain uses TRBV4-2 with TRBJ2-1; 8 nucleotides agree with TRBD2. Trimming removed 3 bases from V and 2 bases from J; junction bases left unmatched: 21. CDR3 length: 21 amino acids. Germline CDR1 is LGHNA and CDR2 is YNFKEQ.

This rearrangement joins TRBV19 to TRBJ1-2, with D possibly matching TRBD1 (5 bases). This CDR3 comprises 13 residues. V lost 5 bases to trimming and J lost 2 bases, with 9 bases between them. CDR1 LNHDA and CDR2 SQIVND come from the germline V gene (reference sequence). The CDR3 protein is CASSADINYGYTF. CDR3 DNA sequence: TGTGCCAGTAGTGCGGACATCAACTATGGCTACACCTTC. Full variable domain (outside the CDR3, taken from reference TRBV19 and TRBJ1-2): DGGITQSPKYLFRKEGQNVTLSCEQNLNHDAMYWYRQDPGQGLRLIYYSQIVNDFQKGDIAEGYSVSREKKESFPLTVTSAQKNPTAFYLCASSADINYGYTFGSGTRLTVV.

Only a few counts were recorded for this clone. The chain couples TRBV5-8 to TRBJ2-5; D uncertain. The germline gives CDR1 SGHTS, CDR2 YDEGEE. This CDR3 is 13 amino acids long. The V end lost 3 bases, the J end lost 4 bases, and 10 bases lay between the germline ends. Here the CDR3 reads CASSSSYAETQYF. As DNA, the CDR3 is TGTGCCAGCAGCTCCTCCTACGCAGAGACCCAGTACTTC.

This sequence joins TRBV27 and TRBJ2-6; D may be TRBD1 (5 bases). V lost 6 bases, J lost 0 bases, and 9 bases lay in between. This CDR3 comprises 15 residues. The germline V gene has CDR1 MNHEY and CDR2 SMNVEV (reference sequence). The DNA for the CDR3 is TGTGCCAGCAGAGCCCAGGGCTCTGGGGCCAACGTCCTGACTTTC. This sequence encodes CASRAQGSGANVLTF.

The chain has TRBV4-2 and TRBJ2-5, with TRBD2 identical over 14 bases. With V trimmed by 0 bases and J by 4 bases, 10 bases remained unmatched. CDR1 is LGHNA, CDR2 YNFKEQ, per germline. The CDR3 extends over 19 amino acids. The CDR3 spells CASSQDRLAGGPWTETQYF. The CDR3 DNA is TGTGCCAGCAGCCAAGATCGACTAGCGGGGGGGCCGTGGACAGAGACCCAGTACTTC.

DNA for the CDR3: TGCGCCAGCAGCCTCCTCGGGGGACAGGGCGCCGATACGCAGTATTTT. It is translated as CASSLLGGQGADTQYF. The J gene is TRBJ2-3, the V gene TRBV5-1, with 9 bases fitting TRBD1. Germline V gene lookup returns CDR1 SGHRS and CDR2 YFSETQ. The ends lost 4 bases at V and 6 bases at J; junction bases unmatched: 12. This CDR3 spans 16 amino acids.

The chain employs TRBV19 and TRBJ1-1, with 11 bases aligning to TRBD1. V gave up 1 base and J gave up 3 bases; unmatched junction bases: 7. The CDR3 has 17 residues. The germline V gene encodes CDR1 LNHDA and CDR2 SQIVND (reference sequence). In DNA form, the CDR3 reads TGTGCCAGTAGTATAGGAGCGGACAGGGGGCGTTACACTGAAGCTTTCTTT. It is translated as CASSIGADRGRYTEAFF.

The V call is TRBV5-1, the J call TRBJ2-1; TRBD2 aligns across 13 bases. There are 16 residues in the CDR3. Germline values: CDR1 SGHRS, CDR2 YFSETQ. V lost 4 bases to trimming and J lost 5 bases; unmatched junction nucleotides: 6. CDR3 sequence: CASSPAGTSGNNEQFF. CDR3 nucleotides: TGCGCCAGCAGCCCGGCTGGGACTAGCGGGAACAATGAGCAGTTCTTC.

This chain connects TRBV6-5 to TRBJ1-2, with TRBD1 matching over 10 bases. Germline trimming cut 6 bases from V and 7 bases from J; bases unmatched to any gene: 5. The CDR3 sequence is 13 residues long. Germline V gives CDR1 MNHEY, CDR2 SVGAGI. The CDR3 loop is CASSPGQGPGYTF. In DNA, the CDR3 is TGTGCCAGCAGCCCGGGACAGGGGCCTGGCTACACCTTC.

This clone was counted only a few times. The rearrangement joins TRBV6-5 to TRBJ2-2, with 7 bases matching TRBD2. The CDR3 is 16 residues long. J was trimmed by 1 base and V by 0 bases; bases with no gene match: 2. Germline V gives CDR1 MNHEY, CDR2 SVGAGI. DNA of the CDR3: TGTGCCAGCAGTTACTCGAGCGGGATGAACACCGGGGAGCTGTTTTTT. It yields the protein CASSYSSGMNTGELFF.

This clone came up once. This chain connects TRBV7-2 to TRBJ1-2, with 9 bases that match TRBD1. V trimming: 5 bases; J trimming: 3 bases; junction bases outside the gene matches: 4. Germline V gene lookup returns CDR1 SGHTA and CDR2 FQGNSA. The CDR3 has 14 amino acids. The CDR3 region has the DNA TGTGCCAGCAGCCGTGGGACAGGGTACTATGGCTACACCTTC. It is translated as CASSRGTGYYGYTF.

Remarks on this clone: No conserved phenylalanine or tryptophan is present at the end of the CDR3, so a read error is the likely explanation. The chain combines TRBV5-1 with TRBJ2-7, with 8 bases matching TRBD1. Germline-derived CDR1 and CDR2 are SGHRS and YFSETQ. The junction had 5 bases not matched to a gene; V was cut back by 1 base and J by 2 bases. The CDR3 covers 15 residues. The CDR3 sequence: CASSLLGQGTYEQYL. The CDR3 DNA sequence: TGCGCCAGCAGCTTGTTAGGACAGGGAACCTACGAGCAGTACCTC.

This clone occurred a few times. V and J are TRBV9 and TRBJ1-1, with D possibly TRBD1 on 5 matching bases. V was pared by 0 bases and J by 9 bases, with 15 bases between. CDR3 length: 14 amino acids. Looked up from germline, CDR1 is SGDLS and CDR2 is YYNGEE. CDR3: CASSVVREGSQAFF. The DNA of the CDR3 is TGTGCCAGCAGCGTAGTCAGGGAAGGATCTCAAGCTTTCTTT.

The count of this clone is one. V and J are TRBV28 and TRBJ2-7; 7 nucleotides match TRBD1. With V trimmed by 6 bases and J by 2 bases, 7 bases remained unmatched. The CDR3 is 14 residues long. Germline V gene lookup returns CDR1 MDHEN and CDR2 SYDVKM. CDR3 in amino acids: CASSPTQGAYEQYF. In nucleotides, the CDR3 is TGTGCCAGCAGCCCCACCCAGGGGGCCTACGAGCAGTACTTC.

This clone was counted between two and nine times. This chain links TRBV5-1 with TRBJ1-1; no reliable D call. The germline gives CDR1 SGHRS, CDR2 YFSETQ. Trimming took off 2 bases at V and 1 base at J, with 12 bases between the two ends. This CDR3 has 15 residues. The CDR3, as DNA: TGCGCCAGCAGCTTCCTTGAGGGTCAGAACACTGAAGCTTTCTTT. This sequence encodes CASSFLEGQNTEAFF.

The V and J genes are TRBV21-1 and TRBJ2-3; the D call of TRBD2 is as the table states it, not checked on the DNA. TRBV21-1 is tagged as a pseudogene. The CDR3 has 20 amino acids. This CDR3 is CASSKCETSGVMALTDTQYF. The CDR3, as DNA: TGTGCCAGCAGCAAGTGTGAGACTAGCGGGGTGATGGCCCTAACAGATACGCAGTATTTT.

The rearrangement joins TRBV28 to TRBJ2-5, with 10 bases lining up with TRBD1. The DNA end is a closer match to TRBJ2-7, so the J assignment may be wrong. The CDR3 loop spans 15 amino acids. From germline, CDR1 is MDHEN and CDR2 SYDVKM. CDR3 amino acids: CASTKTGQGFYEQYF. In DNA, the CDR3 is TGTGCCAGCACTAAGACGGGACAGGGGTTTTACGAGCAGTACTTC.

V is TRBV19 and J is TRBJ2-3; the D is unclear. The V gene's germline CDR1 is LNHDA and CDR2 SQIVND (reference sequence). The CDR3 has 14 residues. The V end was cut by 7 bases, the J end by 1 base, with 12 bases between. CDR3 sequence reads: CASKGSWGTDTQYF. Here the CDR3 DNA reads TGTGCCAGTAAAGGTAGCTGGGGCACAGATACGCAGTATTTT.

This sequence joins TRBV19 and TRBJ2-2, with 8 bases fitting TRBD2. V gave up 5 bases and J gave up 1 base; unmatched junction bases: 9. CDR3 length: 17 amino acids. Germline values: CDR1 LNHDA, CDR2 SQIVND (reference sequence). In DNA form, the CDR3 reads TGTGCCAGTAGTTTAGTGACGGGAGGGCAGAACACCGGGGAGCTGTTTTTT. This encodes CASSLVTGGQNTGELFF. Together with reference TRBV19 and TRBJ2-2, the CDR3 gives the full variable domain: DGGITQSPKYLFRKEGQNVTLSCEQNLNHDAMYWYRQDPGQGLRLIYYSQIVNDFQKGDIAEGYSVSREKKESFPLTVTSAQKNPTAFYLCASSLVTGGQNTGELFFGEGSRLTVL.